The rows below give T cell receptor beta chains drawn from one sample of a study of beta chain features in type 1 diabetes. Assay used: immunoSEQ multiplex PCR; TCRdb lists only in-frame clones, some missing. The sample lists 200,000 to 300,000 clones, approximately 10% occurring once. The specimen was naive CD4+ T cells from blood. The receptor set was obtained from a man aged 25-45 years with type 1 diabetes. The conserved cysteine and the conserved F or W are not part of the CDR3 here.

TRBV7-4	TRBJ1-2	ASIPWADTCGYT
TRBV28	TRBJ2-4	ASSPGTENIQY
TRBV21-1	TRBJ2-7	ASRPQGEGDEQY
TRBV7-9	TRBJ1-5	ASSSRQGEGDSNQPQH
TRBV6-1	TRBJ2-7	ASSEYLGRAYEQY
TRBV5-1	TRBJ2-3	ASSSTGGDTQY
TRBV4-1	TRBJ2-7	ASSWGPARGPRAYEQY
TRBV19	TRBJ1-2	ASSLGTGGPYGYT
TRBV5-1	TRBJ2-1	ASSSGTSGYNEQF
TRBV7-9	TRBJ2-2	ASSRDRSYSQNTGELF
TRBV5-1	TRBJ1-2	ASSLGPGEYGYT
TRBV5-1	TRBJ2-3	ASSIGTQTDTQY
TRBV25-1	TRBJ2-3	ASSGGADTQY
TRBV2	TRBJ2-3	ASSTRQRTTDTQY
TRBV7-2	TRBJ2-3	ASSLGSPTDTQY
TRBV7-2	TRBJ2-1	ASSLQGVNNEQF
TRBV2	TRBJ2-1	ASNGGSSYNEQF
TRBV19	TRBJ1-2	ASSRGRVDYGYT
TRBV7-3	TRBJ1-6	ASSSGQGDSPLH
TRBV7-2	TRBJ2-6	ASSLVAGANVLT
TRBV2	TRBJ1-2	ASNEERSAYGYT
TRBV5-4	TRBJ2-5	ASSASGGLETQY
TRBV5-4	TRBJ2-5	ASSHLTQETQY
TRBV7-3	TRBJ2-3	ASREGLAGPTRGTDTQY
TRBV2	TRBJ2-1	ASKDRGVNEQF
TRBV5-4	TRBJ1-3	ASSQGDSLSGNTIY
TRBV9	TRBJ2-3	ASSVGTGGRDTQY
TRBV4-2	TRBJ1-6	ASSQSGGQGNSPLH